This paragraph reports one T cell receptor beta chain. Authors' data handling: Estimates of nucleated cell counts were drawn from the amplification of reference gene primers. Using immunoSEQ multiplex PCR, the repertoire was profiled, and TCRdb retains in-frame clones only, with some absent. V, J and clone size are taken as reported in that table, and D and trimming were inferred from the DNA itself. The data show about 94,000 clones, 86% seen once. Germline V gene data show CDR1 as MDHEN and CDR2 as SYDVKM. The CDR3 is 12 residues long. With V trimmed by 6 bases and J by 8 bases, 6 bases remained unmatched. The entry originates in a study of blood T cell repertoires in COVID-19. The overall study: Sites in the United States, Italy and Spain provided acute and convalescent COVID-19 samples. PBMCs, B-cell-depleted T cells, or T cells provided the cDNA or gDNA that made up the material.

The chain has TRBV28 and TRBJ1-1, with 7 bases lining up with TRBD1. The TCR sequence derives from an older woman in a cohort sampled during active or convalescent COVID-19. The sample consisted of peripheral blood. CDR3 bases: TGTGCCAGCAGGAGGGACAGTAGAGAAGCTTTCTTT. Translated, it gives CASRRDSREAFF.